This T cell receptor (beta chain) was retrieved from a study of OX40 agonist ivuxolimab in advanced cancers. On the study more broadly: With ivuxolimab, an agonistic anti-OX40 (CD134) antibody, patients were treated. Partial responses occurred in Three dose-escalation patients, one with hepatocellular carcinoma and two with cutaneous melanoma. Regarding the study as a whole: With doses of 0.1 to 3.0 mg/kg, CD4+ and CD8+ blood T cells had undergone clonal expansion by week 6.

This clone was seen a single time. Its antigen is as yet unknown. Autoimmune disease history or systemic immunosuppression led to patients being barred. CDR3 length: 16 amino acids. Trimming removed 2 bases at V and 0 bases at J, with 11 bases between. Germline V gene sequence: CDR1 MNHEY, CDR2 SMNVEV (reference sequence). Data came from immunoSEQ multiplex PCR; TCRdb stores just in-frame clones and leaves some out. The data contain around 40,000 clones, 65% to 85% of them singletons. J is TRBJ2-1 and V is TRBV27; tentative D call: TRBD1 (6 bases). The TCR sequence derives from an adult with an advanced solid tumor such as melanoma, head and neck, liver or kidney cancer. The specimen was CD4+ or CD8+ T cells sorted from blood, collected in a trial of the OX40 agonist ivuxolimab. CDR3: CASSLRQVISYNEQFF. CDR3 nucleotides: TGTGCCAGCAGTTTAAGACAGGTTATCTCCTACAATGAGCAGTTCTTC.